The clone carrying this TCR beta chain was counted ten times or more. This specimen belongs to a study of patients and donors after allogeneic stem cell transplantation. TCRdb reprocessed the RT-PCR reads via MiXCR and lists one record per CDR3 protein. The sample shows under 200,000 distinct CDR3 sequences, about 32% of them seen only once. The CDR3 sequence is 13 residues long. The ends were cut back, 6 bases at V and 2 bases at J, with 13 bases in the middle. CDR1 is DFQATT, CDR2 SNEGSKA, per germline (reference sequence). The sequence was collected from a human donor who was either an allogeneic HSCT recipient or a stem cell or donor lymphocyte infusion donor (not recorded which). It is not recorded whose cells these are; they may come from a transplant donor. The rearrangement uses TRBV20-1 and TRBJ1-2, with no clear D. Sequencing was carried out using blood, either unsorted or a sorted T cell fraction (not recorded which). CDR3 in amino acids: CSAYSPGNYGYTF. The CDR3 bases are TGCAGTGCGTACTCTCCCGGCAACTATGGCTACACCTTC.